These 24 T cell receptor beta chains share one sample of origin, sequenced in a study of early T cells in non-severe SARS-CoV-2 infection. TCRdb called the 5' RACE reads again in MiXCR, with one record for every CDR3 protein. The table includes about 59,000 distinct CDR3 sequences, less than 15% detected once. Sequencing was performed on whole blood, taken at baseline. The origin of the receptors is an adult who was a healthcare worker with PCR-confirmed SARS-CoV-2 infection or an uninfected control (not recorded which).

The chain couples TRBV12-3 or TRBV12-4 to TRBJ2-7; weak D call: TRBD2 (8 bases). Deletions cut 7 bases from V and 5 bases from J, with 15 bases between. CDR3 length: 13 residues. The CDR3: CASTPGGGNEQYF. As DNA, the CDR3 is TGTGCCAGCACCCCGGGAGGGGGCAACGAGCAGTACTTC.

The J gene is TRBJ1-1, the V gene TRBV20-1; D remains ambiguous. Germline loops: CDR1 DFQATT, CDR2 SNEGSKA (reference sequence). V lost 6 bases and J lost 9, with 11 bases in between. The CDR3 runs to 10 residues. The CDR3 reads CSAVDGQAFF. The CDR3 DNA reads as TGCAGTGCCGTAGACGGTCAAGCTTTCTTT.

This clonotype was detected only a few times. Written as DNA, the CDR3 is TGTGCCAGCAGTGTAATGGCTGAGCAGTTCTTC. Amino acid sequence: CASSVMAEQFF. The chain links TRBV2 to TRBJ2-1; D remains ambiguous. CDR1 is SNHLY and CDR2 is FYNNEI in the germline V gene. The CDR3 length is 11 residues. Between the trimmed V and J ends, which lost 4 bases and 9 bases, there was a span of 7 bases. Combining the CDR3 with reference TRBV2 and TRBJ2-1 gives the whole variable domain EPEVTQTPSHQVTQMGQEVILRCVPISNHLYFYWYRQILGQKVEFLVSFYNNEISEKSEIFDDQFSVERPDGSNFTLKIRSTKLEDSAMYFCASSVMAEQFFGPGTRLTVL.

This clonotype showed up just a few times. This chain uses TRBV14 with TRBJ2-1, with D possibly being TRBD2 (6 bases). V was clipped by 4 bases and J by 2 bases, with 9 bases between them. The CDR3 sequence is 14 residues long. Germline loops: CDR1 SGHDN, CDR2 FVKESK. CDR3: CASSPQRAYNEQFF. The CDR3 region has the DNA TGTGCCAGCAGCCCCCAGCGGGCCTACAATGAGCAGTTCTTC.

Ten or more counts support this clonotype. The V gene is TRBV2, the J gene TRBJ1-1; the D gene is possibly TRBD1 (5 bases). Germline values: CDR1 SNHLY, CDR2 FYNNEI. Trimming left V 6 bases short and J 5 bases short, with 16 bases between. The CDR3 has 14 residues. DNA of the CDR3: TGTGCCAGCAGCCGACCCTGGGGGAGGACTGAAGCTTTCTTT. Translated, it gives CASSRPWGRTEAFF.

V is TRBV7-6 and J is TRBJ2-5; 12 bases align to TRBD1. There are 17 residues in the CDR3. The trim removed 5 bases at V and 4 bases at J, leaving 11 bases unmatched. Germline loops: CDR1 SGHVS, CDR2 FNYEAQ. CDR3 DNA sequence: TGTGCCAGCAGCCAGACAACCGGGACAGGGGGCGTAGAGACCCAGTACTTC. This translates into CASSQTTGTGGVETQYF.

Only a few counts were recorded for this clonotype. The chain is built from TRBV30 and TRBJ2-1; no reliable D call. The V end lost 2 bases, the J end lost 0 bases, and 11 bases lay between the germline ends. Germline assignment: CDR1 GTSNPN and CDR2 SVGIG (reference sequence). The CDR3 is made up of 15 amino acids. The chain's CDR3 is CAWSLTWSSYNEQFF. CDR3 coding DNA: TGTGCCTGGAGTCTGACTTGGAGCTCCTACAATGAGCAGTTCTTC.

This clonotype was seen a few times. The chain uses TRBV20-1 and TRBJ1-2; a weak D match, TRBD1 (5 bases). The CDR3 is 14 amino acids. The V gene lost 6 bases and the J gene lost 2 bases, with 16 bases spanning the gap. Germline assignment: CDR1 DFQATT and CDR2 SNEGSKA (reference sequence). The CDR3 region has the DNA TGCAGTGCCGCAAACCGGGACGGGAACTATGGCTACACCTTC. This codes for CSAANRDGNYGYTF.

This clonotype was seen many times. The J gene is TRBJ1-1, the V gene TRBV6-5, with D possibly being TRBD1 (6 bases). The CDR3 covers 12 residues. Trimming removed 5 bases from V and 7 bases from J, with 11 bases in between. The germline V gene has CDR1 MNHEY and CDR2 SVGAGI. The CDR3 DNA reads TGTGCCAGCAGTCGGGACACCCTTGAAGCTTTCTTT. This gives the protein CASSRDTLEAFF.

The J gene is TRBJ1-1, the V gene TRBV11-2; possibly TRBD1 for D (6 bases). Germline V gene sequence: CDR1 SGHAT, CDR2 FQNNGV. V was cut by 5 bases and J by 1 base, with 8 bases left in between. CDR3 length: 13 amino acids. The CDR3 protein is CASSADRNTEAFF. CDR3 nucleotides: TGTGCCAGCAGCGCGGACAGGAACACTGAAGCTTTCTTT. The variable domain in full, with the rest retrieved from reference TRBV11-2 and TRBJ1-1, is EAGVAQSPRYKIIEKRQSVAFWCNPISGHATLYWYQQILGQGPKLLIQFQNNGVVDDSQLPKDRFSAERLKGVDSTLKIQPAKLEDSAVYLCASSADRNTEAFFGQGTRLTVV.

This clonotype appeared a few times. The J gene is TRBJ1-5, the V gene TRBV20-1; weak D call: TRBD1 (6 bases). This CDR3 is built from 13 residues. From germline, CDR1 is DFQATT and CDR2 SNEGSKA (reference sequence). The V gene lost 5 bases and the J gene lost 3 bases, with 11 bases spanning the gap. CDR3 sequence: CSAPRTVNQPQHF. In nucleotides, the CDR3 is TGCAGTGCTCCACGGACAGTCAATCAGCCCCAGCATTTT.

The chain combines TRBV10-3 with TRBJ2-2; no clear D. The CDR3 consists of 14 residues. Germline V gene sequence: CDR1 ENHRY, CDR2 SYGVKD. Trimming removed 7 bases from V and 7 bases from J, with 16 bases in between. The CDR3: CAIKADGRIGELFF. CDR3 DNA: TGTGCCATCAAGGCAGACGGACGTATCGGGGAGCTGTTTTTT.

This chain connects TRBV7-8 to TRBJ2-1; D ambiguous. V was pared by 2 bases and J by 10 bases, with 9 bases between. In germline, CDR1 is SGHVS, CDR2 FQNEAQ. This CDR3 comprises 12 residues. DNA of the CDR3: TGTGCCAGCAGCTTAAATCGGGTCGAGCAGTTCTTC. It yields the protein CASSLNRVEQFF.

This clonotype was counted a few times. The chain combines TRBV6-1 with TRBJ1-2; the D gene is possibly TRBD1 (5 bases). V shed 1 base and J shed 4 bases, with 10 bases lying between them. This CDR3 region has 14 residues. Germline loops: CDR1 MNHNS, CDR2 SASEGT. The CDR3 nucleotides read TGTGCCAGCAGTGAAGGTGGGACGGCCTATGGCTACACCTTC. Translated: CASSEGGTAYGYTF.

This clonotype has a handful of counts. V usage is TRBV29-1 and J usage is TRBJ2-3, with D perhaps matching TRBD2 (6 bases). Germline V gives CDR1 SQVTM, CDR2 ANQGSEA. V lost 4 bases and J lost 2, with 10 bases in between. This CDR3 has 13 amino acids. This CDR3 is CSVAAGNTDTQYF. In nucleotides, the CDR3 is TGCAGCGTTGCCGCGGGAAACACAGATACGCAGTATTTT.

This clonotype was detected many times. The CDR3 sequence is CASSYRRQGRTEAFF. The CDR3 bases are TGTGCCAGCAGTTACAGGAGACAGGGTAGAACTGAAGCTTTCTTT. The chain combines TRBV6-2 or TRBV6-3 with TRBJ1-1, with 7 bases aligning to TRBD1. This CDR3 contains 15 residues. Per germline, CDR1 MNHEY and CDR2 SVGEGT. V trimming: 2 bases; J trimming: 5 bases; junction bases outside the gene matches: 8.

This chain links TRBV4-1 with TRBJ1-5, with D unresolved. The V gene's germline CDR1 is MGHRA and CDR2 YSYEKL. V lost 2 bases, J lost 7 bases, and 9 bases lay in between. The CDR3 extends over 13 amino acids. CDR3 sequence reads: CASSQWADQPQHF. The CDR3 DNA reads TGCGCCAGCAGCCAATGGGCAGACCAGCCCCAGCATTTT.

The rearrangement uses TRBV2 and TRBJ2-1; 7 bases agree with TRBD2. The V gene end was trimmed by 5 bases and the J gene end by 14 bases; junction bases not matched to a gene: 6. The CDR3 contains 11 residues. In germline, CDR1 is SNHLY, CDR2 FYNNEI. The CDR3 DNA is TGTGCCAGCAGTCGAGCGGGGCTCAAGTTCTTC. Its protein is CASSRAGLKFF.

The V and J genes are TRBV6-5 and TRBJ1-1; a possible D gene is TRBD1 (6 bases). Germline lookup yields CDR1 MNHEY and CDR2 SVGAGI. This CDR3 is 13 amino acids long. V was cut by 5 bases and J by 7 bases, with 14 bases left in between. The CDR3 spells CASSTGLVGEAFF. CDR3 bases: TGTGCCAGCAGTACAGGGCTTGTTGGTGAAGCTTTCTTT.

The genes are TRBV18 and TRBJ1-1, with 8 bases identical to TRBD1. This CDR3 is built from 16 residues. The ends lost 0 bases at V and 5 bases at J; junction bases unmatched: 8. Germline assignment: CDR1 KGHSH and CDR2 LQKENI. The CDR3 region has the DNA TGTGCCAGCTCACCACCCTCGACAGGGGTTGGTACTGAAGCTTTCTTT. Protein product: CASSPPSTGVGTEAFF.

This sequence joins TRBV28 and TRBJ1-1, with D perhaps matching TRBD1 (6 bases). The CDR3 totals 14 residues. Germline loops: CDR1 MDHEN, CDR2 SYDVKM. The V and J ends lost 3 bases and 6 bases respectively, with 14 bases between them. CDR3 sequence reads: CASSFRGGAAEAFF. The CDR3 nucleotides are TGTGCCAGCAGTTTTAGGGGGGGCGCGGCTGAAGCTTTCTTT.

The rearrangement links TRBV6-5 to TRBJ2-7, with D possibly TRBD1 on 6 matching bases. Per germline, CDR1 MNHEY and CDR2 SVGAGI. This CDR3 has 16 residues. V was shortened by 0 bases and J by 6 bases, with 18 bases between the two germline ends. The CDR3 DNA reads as TGTGCCAGCAGTTACTCCCCACAGGGTCTGGGGCTCGAGCAGTACTTC. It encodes CASSYSPQGLGLEQYF.

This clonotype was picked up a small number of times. In DNA, the CDR3 is TGTGCCAGCAGCTTCGGACGCAATGAGCAGTTCTTC. This sequence encodes CASSFGRNEQFF. The V gene is TRBV7-8, the J gene TRBJ2-1; D unclear. CDR3 length: 12 amino acids. The V end was cut by 3 bases, the J end by 6 bases, with 6 bases between. Per germline, CDR1 SGHVS and CDR2 FQNEAQ.

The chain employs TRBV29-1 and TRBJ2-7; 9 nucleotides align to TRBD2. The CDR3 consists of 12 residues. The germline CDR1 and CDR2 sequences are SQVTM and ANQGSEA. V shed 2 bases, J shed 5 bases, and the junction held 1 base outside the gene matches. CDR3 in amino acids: CSVEIAGDEQYF. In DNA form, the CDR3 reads TGCAGCGTTGAAATAGCGGGAGACGAGCAGTACTTC.